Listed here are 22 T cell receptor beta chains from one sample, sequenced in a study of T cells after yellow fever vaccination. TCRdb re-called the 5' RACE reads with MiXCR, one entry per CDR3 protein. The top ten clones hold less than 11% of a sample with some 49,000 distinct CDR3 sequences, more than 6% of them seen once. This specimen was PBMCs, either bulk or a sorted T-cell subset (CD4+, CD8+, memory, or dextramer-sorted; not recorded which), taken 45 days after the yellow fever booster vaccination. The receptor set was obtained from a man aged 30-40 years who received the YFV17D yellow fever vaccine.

The CDR3 coding sequence is TGTGCCACCAGCGCCGGGGACAGGTTGGCCGGGGAGCTGTTTTTT. It is translated as CATSAGDRLAGELFF. V usage is TRBV15 and J usage is TRBJ2-2, with TRBD1 matching 8 bases. Trimming took 5 bases from V and 6 from J; bases not matched to a gene: 8. Germline-derived CDR1 and CDR2 are LNHNV and YYDKDF (reference sequence). The CDR3 spans 15 residues. The full variable domain, completed using reference TRBV15 and TRBJ2-2, is DAMVIQNPRYQVTQFGKPVTLSCSQTLNHNVMYWYQQKSSQAPKLLFHYYDKDFNNEADTPDNFQSRRPNTSFCFLDIRSPGLGDTAMYLCATSAGDRLAGELFFGEGSRLTVL.

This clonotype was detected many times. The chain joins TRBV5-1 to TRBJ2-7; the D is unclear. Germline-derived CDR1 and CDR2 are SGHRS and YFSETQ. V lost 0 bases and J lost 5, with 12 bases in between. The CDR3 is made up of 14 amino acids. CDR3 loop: CASSLEHPQDEQYF. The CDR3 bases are TGCGCCAGCAGCTTGGAACACCCCCAGGACGAGCAGTACTTC.

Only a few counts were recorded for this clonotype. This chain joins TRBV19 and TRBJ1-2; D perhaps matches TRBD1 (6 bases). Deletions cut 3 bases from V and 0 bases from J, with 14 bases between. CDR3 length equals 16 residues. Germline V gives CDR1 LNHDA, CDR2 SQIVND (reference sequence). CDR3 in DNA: TGTGCCAGTAGTATGTCAGGGGAGATCTCTAACTATGGCTACACCTTC. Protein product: CASSMSGEISNYGYTF.

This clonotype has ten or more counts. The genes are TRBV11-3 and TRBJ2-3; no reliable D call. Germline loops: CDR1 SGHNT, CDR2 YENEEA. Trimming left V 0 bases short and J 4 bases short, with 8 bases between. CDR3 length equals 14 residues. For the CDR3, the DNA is TGTGCCAGCAGCTTAGACCATAAGGCAGATACGCAGTATTTT. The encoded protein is CASSLDHKADTQYF.

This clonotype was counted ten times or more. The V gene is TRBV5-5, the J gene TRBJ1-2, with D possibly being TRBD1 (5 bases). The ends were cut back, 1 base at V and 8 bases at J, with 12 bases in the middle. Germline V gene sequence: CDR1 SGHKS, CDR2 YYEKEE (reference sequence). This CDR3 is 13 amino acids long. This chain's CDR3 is CASSLFWDGGYTF. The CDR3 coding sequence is TGTGCCAGCAGCTTGTTTTGGGACGGCGGCTACACCTTC.

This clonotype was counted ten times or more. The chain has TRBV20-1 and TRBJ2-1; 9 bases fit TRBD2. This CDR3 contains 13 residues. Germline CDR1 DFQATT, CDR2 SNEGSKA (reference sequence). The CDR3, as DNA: TGCAAGACGGGCCAGCGGGAGGCCCATGAGCAGTTCTTC. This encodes CKTGQREAHEQFF.

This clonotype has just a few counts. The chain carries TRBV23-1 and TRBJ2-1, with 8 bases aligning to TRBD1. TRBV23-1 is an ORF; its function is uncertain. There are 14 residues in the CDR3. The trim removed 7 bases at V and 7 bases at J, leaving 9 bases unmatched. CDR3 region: CASKRVRGQNEQFF. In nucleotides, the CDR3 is TGCGCCAGCAAGCGGGTCAGGGGGCAGAATGAGCAGTTCTTC.

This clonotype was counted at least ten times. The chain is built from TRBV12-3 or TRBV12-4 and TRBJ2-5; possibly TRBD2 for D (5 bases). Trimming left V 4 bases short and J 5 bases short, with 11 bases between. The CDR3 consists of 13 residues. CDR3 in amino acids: CASSSGIGETQYF. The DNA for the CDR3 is TGTGCCAGCAGTTCCGGGATTGGGGAGACCCAGTACTTC.

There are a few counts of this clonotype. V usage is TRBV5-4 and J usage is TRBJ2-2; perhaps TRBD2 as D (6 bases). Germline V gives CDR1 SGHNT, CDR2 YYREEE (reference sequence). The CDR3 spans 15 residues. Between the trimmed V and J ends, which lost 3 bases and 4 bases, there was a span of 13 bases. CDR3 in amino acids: CASSSNPGLTGELFF. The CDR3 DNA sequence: TGTGCCAGCAGCTCTAACCCGGGACTCACCGGGGAGCTGTTTTTT.

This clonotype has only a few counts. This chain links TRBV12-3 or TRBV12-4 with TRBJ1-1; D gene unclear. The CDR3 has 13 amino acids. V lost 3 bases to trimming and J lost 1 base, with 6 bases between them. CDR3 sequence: CASSFTANTEAFF. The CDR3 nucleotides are TGTGCCAGCAGTTTTACAGCGAACACTGAAGCTTTCTTT.

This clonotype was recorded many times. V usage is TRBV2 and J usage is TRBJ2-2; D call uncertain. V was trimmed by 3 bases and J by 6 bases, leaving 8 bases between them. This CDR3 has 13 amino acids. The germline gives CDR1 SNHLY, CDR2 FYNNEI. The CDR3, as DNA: TGTGCCAGCAGTGAGCAAGGTGCCGGGGAGCTGTTTTTT. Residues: CASSEQGAGELFF.

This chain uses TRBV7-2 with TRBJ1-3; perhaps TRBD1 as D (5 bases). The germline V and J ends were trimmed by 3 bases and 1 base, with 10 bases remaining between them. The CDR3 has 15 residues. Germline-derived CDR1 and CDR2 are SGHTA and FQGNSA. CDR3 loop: CASSFGGASGNTIYF. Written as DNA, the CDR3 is TGTGCCAGCAGCTTCGGTGGGGCGTCTGGAAACACCATATATTTT.

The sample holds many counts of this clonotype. CDR3 nucleotides: TGCAGTGCTGAGGACAGGAACTCTGGAAACACCATATATTTT. The encoded protein is CSAEDRNSGNTIYF. This sequence joins TRBV20-1 and TRBJ1-3, with TRBD1 matching over 7 bases. J lost 0 bases, V lost 5 bases, and 4 bases had no gene match. Germline V gene sequence: CDR1 DFQATT, CDR2 SNEGSKA (reference sequence). This CDR3 is 14 amino acids long.

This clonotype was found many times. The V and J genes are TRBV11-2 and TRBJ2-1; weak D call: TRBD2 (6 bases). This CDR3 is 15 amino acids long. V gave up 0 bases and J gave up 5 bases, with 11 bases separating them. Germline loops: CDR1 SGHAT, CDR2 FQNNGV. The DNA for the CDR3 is TGTGCCAGCAGCTTAGAGGCGGGGTTTAACAATGAGCAGTTCTTC. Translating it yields CASSLEAGFNNEQFF.

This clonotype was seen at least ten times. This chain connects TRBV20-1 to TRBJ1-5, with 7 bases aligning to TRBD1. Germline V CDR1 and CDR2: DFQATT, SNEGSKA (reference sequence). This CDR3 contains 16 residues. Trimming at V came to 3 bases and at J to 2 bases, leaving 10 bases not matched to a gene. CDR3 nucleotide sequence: TGCAGTGCTAGTGGGACAGTCCTACTCGGCAATCAGCCCCAGCATTTT. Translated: CSASGTVLLGNQPQHF.

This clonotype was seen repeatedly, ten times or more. CDR3 amino acids: CASSLSGGPSEQYF. DNA of the CDR3: TGTGCCAGCAGCTTGTCCGGAGGGCCTAGCGAGCAGTACTTC. The rearrangement links TRBV7-2 to TRBJ2-7, with D possibly matching TRBD2 (6 bases). V was trimmed by 3 bases and J by 6 bases, leaving 15 bases between them. Germline CDR1 SGHTA, CDR2 FQGNSA. This CDR3 contains 14 residues.

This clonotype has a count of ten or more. The chain's CDR3 is CASSVGPPGSEAFF. Written as DNA, the CDR3 is TGTGCCAGCAGCGTAGGCCCCCCAGGGTCCGAAGCTTTCTTT. The chain joins TRBV9 to TRBJ1-1, with a possible D match to TRBD1 (5 bases). V lost 0 bases and J lost 8, with 14 bases in between. Germline CDR1 reads SGDLS; CDR2 reads YYNGEE. This CDR3 spans 14 amino acids.

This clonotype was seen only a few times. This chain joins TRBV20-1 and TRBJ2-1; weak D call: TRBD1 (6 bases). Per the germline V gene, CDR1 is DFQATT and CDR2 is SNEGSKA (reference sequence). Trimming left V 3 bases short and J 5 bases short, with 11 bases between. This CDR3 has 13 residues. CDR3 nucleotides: TGCAGTGCTAGTGGGACACGAAACAATGAGCAGTTCTTC. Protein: CSASGTRNNEQFF.

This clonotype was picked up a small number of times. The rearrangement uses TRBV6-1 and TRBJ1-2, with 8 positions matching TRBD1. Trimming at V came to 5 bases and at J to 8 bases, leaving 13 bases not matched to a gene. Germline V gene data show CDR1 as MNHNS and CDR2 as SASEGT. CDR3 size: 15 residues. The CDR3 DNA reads TGTGCCAGCAGTACCCGGACAGGGCTACCGGGGGGCTACACCTTC. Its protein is CASSTRTGLPGGYTF.

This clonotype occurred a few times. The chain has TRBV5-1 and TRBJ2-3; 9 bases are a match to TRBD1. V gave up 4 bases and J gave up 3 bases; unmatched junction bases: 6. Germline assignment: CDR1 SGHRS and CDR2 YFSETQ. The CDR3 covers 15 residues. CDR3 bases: TGCGCCAGCAGCCATGGACAGGGGAAAACAGATACGCAGTATTTT. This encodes CASSHGQGKTDTQYF.

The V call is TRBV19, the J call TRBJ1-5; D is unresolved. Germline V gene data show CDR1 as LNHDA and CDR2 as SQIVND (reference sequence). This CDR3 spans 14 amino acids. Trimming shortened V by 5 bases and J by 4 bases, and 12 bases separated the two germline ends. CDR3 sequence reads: CASSGMAGNQPQHF. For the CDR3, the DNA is TGTGCCAGTAGTGGGATGGCAGGAAATCAGCCCCAGCATTTT.

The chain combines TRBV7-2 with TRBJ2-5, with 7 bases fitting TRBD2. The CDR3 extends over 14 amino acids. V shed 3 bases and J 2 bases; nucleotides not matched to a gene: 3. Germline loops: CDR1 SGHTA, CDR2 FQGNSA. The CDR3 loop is CASSLWEGQETQYF. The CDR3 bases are TGTGCCAGCAGCTTGTGGGAGGGACAAGAGACCCAGTACTTC.